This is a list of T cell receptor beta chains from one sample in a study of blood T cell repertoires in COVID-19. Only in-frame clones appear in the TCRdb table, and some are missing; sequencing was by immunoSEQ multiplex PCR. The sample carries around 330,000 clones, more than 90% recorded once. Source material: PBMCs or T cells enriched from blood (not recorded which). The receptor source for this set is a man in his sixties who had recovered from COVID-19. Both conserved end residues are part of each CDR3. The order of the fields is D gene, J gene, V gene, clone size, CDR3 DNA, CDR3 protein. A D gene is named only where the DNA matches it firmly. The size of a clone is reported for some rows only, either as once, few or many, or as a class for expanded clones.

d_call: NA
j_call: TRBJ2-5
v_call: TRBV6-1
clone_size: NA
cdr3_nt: TGTGCCAGCAGTGAATACAGTAGAGAGACCCAGTACTTC
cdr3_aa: CASSEYSRETQYF

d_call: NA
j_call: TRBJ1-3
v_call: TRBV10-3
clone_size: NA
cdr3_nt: TGTGCCATCAGGGACGACAGGCGCTCTGGAAACACCATATATTTT
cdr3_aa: CAIRDDRRSGNTIYF

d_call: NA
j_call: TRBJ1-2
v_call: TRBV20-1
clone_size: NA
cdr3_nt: TGCAGTGCTCCCCGGGAATATGGCTACACCTTC
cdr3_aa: CSAPREYGYTF

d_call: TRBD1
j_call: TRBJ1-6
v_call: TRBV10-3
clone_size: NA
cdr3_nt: TGTGCCGTATCCCGGGACAGGGAAAATTCACCCCTCCACTTT
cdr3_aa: CAVSRDRENSPLHF

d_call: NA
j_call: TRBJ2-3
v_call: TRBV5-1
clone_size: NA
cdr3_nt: TGCGCCAGCAGCATAGCCGGGACACTAGATACGCAGTATTTT
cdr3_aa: CASSIAGTLDTQYF

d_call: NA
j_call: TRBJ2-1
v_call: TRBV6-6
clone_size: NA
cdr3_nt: TGTGCCAGCAGACCCGACTCAAACTCCTACAATGAGCAGTTCTTC
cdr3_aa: CASRPDSNSYNEQFF

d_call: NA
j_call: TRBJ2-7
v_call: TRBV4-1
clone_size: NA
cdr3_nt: TGCGCCAGCAGCCAAGACCCAGGGATCGCCTACGAGCAGTACTTC
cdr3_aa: CASSQDPGIAYEQYF

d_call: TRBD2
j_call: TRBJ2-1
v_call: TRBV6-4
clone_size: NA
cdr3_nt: TGTGCCAGCATCAAGCCTAGCGGGGGGGCCCATGAGCAGTTCTTC
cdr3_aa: CASIKPSGGAHEQFF

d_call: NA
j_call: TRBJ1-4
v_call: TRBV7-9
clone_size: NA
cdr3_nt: TGTGCCAGCAGCTTCCTTAGCGGGGTTACAGCTAATGAAAAACTGTTTTTT
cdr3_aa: CASSFLSGVTANEKLFF

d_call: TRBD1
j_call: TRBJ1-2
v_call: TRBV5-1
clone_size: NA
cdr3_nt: TGCGCCAGCAGCATGGACAGGGTTGGCGGCTACACCTTC
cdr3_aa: CASSMDRVGGYTF

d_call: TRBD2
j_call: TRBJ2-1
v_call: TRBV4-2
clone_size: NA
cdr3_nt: TGTGCCAGCAGCCAAGCCGCGTATACTAGCGGGAGTTTAGCCTACAATGAGCAGTTCTTC
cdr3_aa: CASSQAAYTSGSLAYNEQFF

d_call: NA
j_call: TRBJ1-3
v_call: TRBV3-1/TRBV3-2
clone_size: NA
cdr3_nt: TGTGCCAGCAGCCAGCCACCACAGGGCTTTGTCTCCAACACCATATATTTT
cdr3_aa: CASSQPPQGFVSNTIYF

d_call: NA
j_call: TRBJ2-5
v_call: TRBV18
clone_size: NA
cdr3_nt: TGTGCCAGCTCACCACTCGGGACTTCCCAAGAGACCCAGTACTTC
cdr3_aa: CASSPLGTSQETQYF

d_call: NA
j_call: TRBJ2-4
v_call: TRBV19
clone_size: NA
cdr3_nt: TGTGCCAGCAGACAGGACCTAGCCAAAAACATTCAGTACTTC
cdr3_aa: CASRQDLAKNIQYF

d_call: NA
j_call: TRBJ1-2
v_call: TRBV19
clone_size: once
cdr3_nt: TGTGCCAGTAGTCTTAGAGGTGGTAGCGGCTACACCTTC
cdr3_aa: CASSLRGGSGYTF

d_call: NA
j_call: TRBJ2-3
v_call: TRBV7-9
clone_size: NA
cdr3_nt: TGTGCCAGCAGCTACGGTGGAGATACGCAGTATTTT
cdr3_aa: CASSYGGDTQYF

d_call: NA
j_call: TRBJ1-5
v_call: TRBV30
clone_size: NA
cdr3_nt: TGTGCCTGGAGCGGTGGGGGGAATCAGCCCCAGCATTTT
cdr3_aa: CAWSGGGNQPQHF

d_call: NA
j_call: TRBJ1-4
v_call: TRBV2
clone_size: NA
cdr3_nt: TGTGCCAGCGCAAAATCGGACAGCCAAAATGAAAAACTGTTTTTT
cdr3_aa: CASAKSDSQNEKLFF

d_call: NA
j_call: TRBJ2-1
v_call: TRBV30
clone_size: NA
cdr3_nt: TGTGCCTGGAACAGGGCATCTTCCGAGCAGTTCTTC
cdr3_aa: CAWNRASSEQFF

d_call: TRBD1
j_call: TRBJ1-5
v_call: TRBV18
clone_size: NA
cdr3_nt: TGTGCCAGCTCCCTCGACAGGGGGCTTAGCAATCAGCCCCAGCATTTT
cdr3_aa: CASSLDRGLSNQPQHF

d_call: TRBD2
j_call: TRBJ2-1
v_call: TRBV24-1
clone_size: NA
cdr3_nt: TGTGCCACCAGTGACCCTAGCGGGAGTGGCTACAATGAGCAGTTCTTC
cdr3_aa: CATSDPSGSGYNEQFF

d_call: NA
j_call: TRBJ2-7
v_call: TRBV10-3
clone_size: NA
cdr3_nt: TGTGCCATCAGTATCGGACATCACTCCTACGAGCAGTACTTC
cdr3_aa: CAISIGHHSYEQYF

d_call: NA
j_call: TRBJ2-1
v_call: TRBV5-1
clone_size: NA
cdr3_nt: TGCGCCAGCAGCCCGGGGGAGTACTCCTACAATGAGCAGTTCTTC
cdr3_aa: CASSPGEYSYNEQFF

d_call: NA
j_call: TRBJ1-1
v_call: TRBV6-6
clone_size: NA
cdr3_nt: TGTGCCAGCAAGCGGAGGAACACTGAAGCTTTCTTT
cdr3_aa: CASKRRNTEAFF

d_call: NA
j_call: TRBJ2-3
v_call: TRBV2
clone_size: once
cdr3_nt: TGTGCCACCGCCAAACAGGGTGGACCCCCAGATACGCAGTATTTT
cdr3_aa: CATAKQGGPPDTQYF

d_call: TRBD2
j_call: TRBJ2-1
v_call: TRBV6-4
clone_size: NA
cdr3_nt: TGTGCCAGCAGTGACGGGAGCGGGGGGTACAATGAGCAGTTCTTC
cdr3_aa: CASSDGSGGYNEQFF

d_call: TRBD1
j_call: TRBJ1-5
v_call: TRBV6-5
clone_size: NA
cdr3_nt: TGTGCCAGCAGAGTACAGGGGAAAGGCAATCAGCCCCAGCATTTT
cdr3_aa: CASRVQGKGNQPQHF

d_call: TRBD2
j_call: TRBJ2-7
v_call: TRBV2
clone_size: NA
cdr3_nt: TGTGCCAGCAGTGAATGGACTAGAGGCTACGAGCAGTACTTC
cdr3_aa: CASSEWTRGYEQYF

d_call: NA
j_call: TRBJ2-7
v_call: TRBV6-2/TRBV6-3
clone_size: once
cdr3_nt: TGTGCCAGCAGCCCTCGGGGTAGCGGAGCCTACGAGCAGTACTTC
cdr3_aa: CASSPRGSGAYEQYF

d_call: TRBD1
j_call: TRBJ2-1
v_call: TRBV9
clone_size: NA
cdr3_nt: TGTGCCAGCAGCTCCCCAGACAGGGGGAGGAATGAGCAGTTCTTC
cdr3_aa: CASSSPDRGRNEQFF

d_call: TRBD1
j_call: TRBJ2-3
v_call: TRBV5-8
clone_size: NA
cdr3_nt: TGTGCCAGCAGCCGGGACAGGGGCACAGATACGCAGTATTTT
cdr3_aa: CASSRDRGTDTQYF

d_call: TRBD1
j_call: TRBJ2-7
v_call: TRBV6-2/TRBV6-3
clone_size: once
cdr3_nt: TGTGCCAGCAGTTACTCCCCGGACAGGGGTTACGAGCAGTACTTC
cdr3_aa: CASSYSPDRGYEQYF

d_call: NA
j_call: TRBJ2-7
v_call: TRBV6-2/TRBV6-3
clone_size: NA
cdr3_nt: TGTGCCAGCAGTTACCAGGGTGGGAACACCTACGAGCAGTACTTC
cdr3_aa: CASSYQGGNTYEQYF

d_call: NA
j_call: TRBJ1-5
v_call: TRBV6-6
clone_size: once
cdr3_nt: TGTGCCAGCAGTTATCGGGTGGTCGGCAATCAGCCCCAGCATTTT
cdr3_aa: CASSYRVVGNQPQHF

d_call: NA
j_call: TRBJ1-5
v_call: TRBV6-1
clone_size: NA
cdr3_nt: TGTGCCAGCAGTGAGGGCCCGGGCAATCAGCCCCAGCATTTT
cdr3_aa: CASSEGPGNQPQHF

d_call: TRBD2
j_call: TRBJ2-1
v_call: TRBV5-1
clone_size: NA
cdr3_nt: TGCGCCAGCAGCTTGACCGCCCCGGGGCCGGGGGGGGAGCAGTTCTTC
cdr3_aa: CASSLTAPGPGGEQFF

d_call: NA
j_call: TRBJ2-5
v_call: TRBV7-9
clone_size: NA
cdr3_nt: TGTGCCAGCAGCTTAGACGTCGAGAGGGAGACCCAGTACTTC
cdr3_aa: CASSLDVERETQYF

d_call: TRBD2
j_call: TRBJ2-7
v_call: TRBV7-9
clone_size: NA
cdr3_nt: TGTGCCAGCAGCTCTACTAGCGTCTACGAGCAGTACTTC
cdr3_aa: CASSSTSVYEQYF

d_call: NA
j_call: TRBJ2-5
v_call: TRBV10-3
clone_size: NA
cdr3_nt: TGTGCCATCAGTACGGTCGGGGTTGAGACCCAGTACTTC
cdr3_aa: CAISTVGVETQYF

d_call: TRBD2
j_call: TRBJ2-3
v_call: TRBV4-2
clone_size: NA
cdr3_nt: TGTGCCAGCAGCCAAGGCAGCGGGGGGAACACAGATACGCAGTATTTT
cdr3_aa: CASSQGSGGNTDTQYF

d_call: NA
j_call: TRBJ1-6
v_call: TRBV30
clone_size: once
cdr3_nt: TGTGCCTGGAGTAAAGGACTGCCCCCCTATAATTCACCCCTCCACTTT
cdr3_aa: CAWSKGLPPYNSPLHF

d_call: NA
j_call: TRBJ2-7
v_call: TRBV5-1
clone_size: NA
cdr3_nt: TGCGCCAGCAGCTTGGTTCCGAGCTCCTACGAGCAGTACTTC
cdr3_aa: CASSLVPSSYEQYF

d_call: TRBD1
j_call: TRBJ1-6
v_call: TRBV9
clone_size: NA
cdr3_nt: TGTGCCAGCAGCGCCGACGGACAGGGGGTTTCACCCCTCCACTTT
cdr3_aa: CASSADGQGVSPLHF